The rows below give T cell receptor beta chains drawn from one sample of a study of Ad26.COV2.S vaccination and SARS-CoV-2 variants. Only in-frame clones appear in the TCRdb table, and some are missing; sequencing was by immunoSEQ multiplex PCR. Of about 350,000 clones in the sample, around nine tenths were seen once. Sequenced material: peripheral blood, taken in a trial of Ad26.COV2.S vaccine versus placebo. These receptors all stem from a person between 18 and 65 years old who received the Ad26.COV2.S COVID-19 vaccine or a placebo. Each CDR3 is given with its conserved first and last residue. A D gene is named only where the DNA matches it firmly. The size entry is marked missing in some rows and otherwise reads once, few, many or a size class.

v_gene: TRBV4-1
j_gene: TRBJ1-6
d_gene: NA
abundance: few
CDR3nt: TGCGCCAGCAGCCCGTCGCAGAGCTCCTATAATTCACCCCTCCACTTT
CDR3aa: CASSPSQSSYNSPLHF

v_gene: TRBV15
j_gene: TRBJ1-1
d_gene: NA
abundance: NA
CDR3nt: TGTGCCACCAGCAGAGATAAGTGGGACATAACCCGAAACACTGAAGCTTTCTTT
CDR3aa: CATSRDKWDITRNTEAFF

v_gene: TRBV3-1/TRBV3-2
j_gene: TRBJ1-4
d_gene: NA
abundance: NA
CDR3nt: TGTGCCAGCAGCCAGGGTTCTAATGAAAAACTGTTTTTT
CDR3aa: CASSQGSNEKLFF

v_gene: TRBV2
j_gene: TRBJ1-2
d_gene: TRBD1
abundance: NA
CDR3nt: TGTGCCAGCAGAAAAGAGACAGGGGGCTATGGCTACACCTTC
CDR3aa: CASRKETGGYGYTF

v_gene: TRBV15
j_gene: TRBJ2-1
d_gene: NA
abundance: NA
CDR3nt: TGTGCCACCAGCAGACAGGGATACAATGAGCAGTTCTTC
CDR3aa: CATSRQGYNEQFF

v_gene: TRBV5-6
j_gene: TRBJ1-1
d_gene: NA
abundance: NA
CDR3nt: TGTGCCAGCAGCTTTAATGGACAGGAAGCTTTCTTT
CDR3aa: CASSFNGQEAFF

v_gene: TRBV6-5
j_gene: TRBJ1-1
d_gene: NA
abundance: few
CDR3nt: TGTGCCAGCAGTTACATGGGAGCAAGGACTGAAGCTTTCTTT
CDR3aa: CASSYMGARTEAFF

v_gene: TRBV5-1
j_gene: TRBJ2-7
d_gene: NA
abundance: NA
CDR3nt: TGCGCCAGCAGCTTGGTCCCAGGGACCTACGAGCAGTACTTC
CDR3aa: CASSLVPGTYEQYF

v_gene: TRBV20-1
j_gene: TRBJ1-1
d_gene: TRBD1
abundance: NA
CDR3nt: TGCAGTGCTAGAGACGGGACAGGGGGATTCTTT
CDR3aa: CSARDGTGGFF

v_gene: TRBV19
j_gene: TRBJ2-5
d_gene: NA
abundance: NA
CDR3nt: TGTGCCAGTACCCCCTCCAGGGGATTAAACCAAGAGACCCAGTACTTC
CDR3aa: CASTPSRGLNQETQYF

v_gene: TRBV4-1
j_gene: TRBJ2-5
d_gene: TRBD2
abundance: NA
CDR3nt: TGCGCCAGCAGCCAAGGACTAGCGGGGGCCTTGTACCAAGAGACCCAGTACTTC
CDR3aa: CASSQGLAGALYQETQYF

v_gene: TRBV18
j_gene: TRBJ1-2
d_gene: NA
abundance: NA
CDR3nt: TGTGCCAGCTCACCTGGCGGTTCCGCCTATGGCTACACCTTC
CDR3aa: CASSPGGSAYGYTF

v_gene: TRBV6-5
j_gene: TRBJ1-1
d_gene: NA
abundance: few
CDR3nt: TGTGCCAGCAGTTACTCGTGGGAGGATGGGACTGAAGCTTTCTTT
CDR3aa: CASSYSWEDGTEAFF

v_gene: TRBV6-1
j_gene: TRBJ1-2
d_gene: NA
abundance: NA
CDR3nt: TGTGCCAGCAGTGAAGTCGGACCTGTCTATGGCTACACCTTC
CDR3aa: CASSEVGPVYGYTF

v_gene: TRBV3-1/TRBV3-2
j_gene: TRBJ2-3
d_gene: NA
abundance: NA
CDR3nt: TGTGCCAGCAGCCCTAACAGGGCAAACACAGATACGCAGTATTTT
CDR3aa: CASSPNRANTDTQYF

v_gene: TRBV5-1
j_gene: TRBJ2-7
d_gene: NA
abundance: NA
CDR3nt: TGCGCCAGCAGCTTGGTTCAGGGTTCGGCGTACGAGCAGTACTTC
CDR3aa: CASSLVQGSAYEQYF

v_gene: TRBV4-1
j_gene: TRBJ2-2
d_gene: TRBD1
abundance: NA
CDR3nt: TGCGCCAGCAGCCAAGATCGGGTCCCGGAAAGGGGGCGTTTAACCGGGGAGCTGTTTTTT
CDR3aa: CASSQDRVPERGRLTGELFF

v_gene: TRBV3-1/TRBV3-2
j_gene: TRBJ1-4
d_gene: NA
abundance: NA
CDR3nt: TGTGCCAGCAGCCGATCAAATGAAAAACTGTTTTTT
CDR3aa: CASSRSNEKLFF

v_gene: TRBV12-5
j_gene: TRBJ2-7
d_gene: NA
abundance: NA
CDR3nt: TGTGCTAGTGGTCCTCGGGACGGATCCTACGAGCAGTACTTC
CDR3aa: CASGPRDGSYEQYF

v_gene: TRBV7-3
j_gene: TRBJ2-7
d_gene: TRBD1
abundance: NA
CDR3nt: TGTGCCAGCAGCTTACGAACTAAACAGGGGGCATCCTACGAGCAGTACTTC
CDR3aa: CASSLRTKQGASYEQYF

v_gene: TRBV5-1
j_gene: TRBJ2-5
d_gene: NA
abundance: once
CDR3nt: TGCGCCAGCAGCCCCGCCCAGCCGTCGGGAGAGACCCAGTACTTC
CDR3aa: CASSPAQPSGETQYF

v_gene: TRBV4-3
j_gene: TRBJ1-1
d_gene: NA
abundance: NA
CDR3nt: TGCGCCAGCAGCCAACGGGGCATGTTGACTGAAGCTTTCTTT
CDR3aa: CASSQRGMLTEAFF

v_gene: TRBV28
j_gene: TRBJ2-6
d_gene: TRBD1
abundance: NA
CDR3nt: TGTGCCAGCAGTTACCCCAAACCGGGACAGGGGGTTTACGGGGCCAACGTCCTGACTTTC
CDR3aa: CASSYPKPGQGVYGANVLTF

v_gene: TRBV9
j_gene: TRBJ1-4
d_gene: NA
abundance: once
CDR3nt: TGTGCCAGCAGCGTAGAGGGGGAACCCAATGAAAAACTGTTTTTT
CDR3aa: CASSVEGEPNEKLFF

v_gene: TRBV14
j_gene: TRBJ2-2
d_gene: NA
abundance: NA
CDR3nt: TGTGCCAGCAGCCGGGACTTTAACACCGGGGAGCTGTTTTTT
CDR3aa: CASSRDFNTGELFF

v_gene: TRBV19
j_gene: TRBJ2-1
d_gene: TRBD1
abundance: NA
CDR3nt: TGTGCCAGTAGTCCCCCCAGGACAGGGGGCTTCAATGAGCAGTTCTTC
CDR3aa: CASSPPRTGGFNEQFF

v_gene: TRBV9
j_gene: TRBJ1-1
d_gene: NA
abundance: once
CDR3nt: TGTGCCAGCAGCCTAGGGCAGGATCGAGGCACTGAAGCTTTCTTT
CDR3aa: CASSLGQDRGTEAFF

v_gene: TRBV9
j_gene: TRBJ2-2
d_gene: NA
abundance: once
CDR3nt: TGTGCCAGCAGCGCTCGACAGAGCCTTTTGAACACCGGGGAGCTGTTTTTT
CDR3aa: CASSARQSLLNTGELFF

v_gene: TRBV4-1
j_gene: TRBJ1-5
d_gene: NA
abundance: NA
CDR3nt: TGCGCCAGCAGCCAAGGGGCAGGGTCGGGCAATCAGCCCCAGCATTTT
CDR3aa: CASSQGAGSGNQPQHF

v_gene: TRBV27
j_gene: TRBJ2-6
d_gene: NA
abundance: NA
CDR3nt: TGTGCCAGCTCCCGCGGCAGCTCTGGGGCCAACGTCCTGACTTTC
CDR3aa: CASSRGSSGANVLTF

v_gene: TRBV5-1
j_gene: TRBJ2-1
d_gene: TRBD2
abundance: NA
CDR3nt: TGCGCCAGCAGCTTGCTCGTAGCGGGAGGAGGCAATGAGCAGTTCTTC
CDR3aa: CASSLLVAGGGNEQFF

v_gene: TRBV11-1
j_gene: TRBJ1-1
d_gene: NA
abundance: NA
CDR3nt: TGTGCCAGCAGCCCTCAAGCTTGGGATAGTGAAGCTTTCTTT
CDR3aa: CASSPQAWDSEAFF

v_gene: TRBV6-5
j_gene: TRBJ1-1
d_gene: NA
abundance: NA
CDR3nt: TGTGCCAGCAGTTACTCTTGGGGTAGCACTGAAGCTTTCTTT
CDR3aa: CASSYSWGSTEAFF

v_gene: TRBV28
j_gene: TRBJ1-2
d_gene: NA
abundance: NA
CDR3nt: TGTGCCAGCAGTTCAGGCGGCTATGGCTACACCTTC
CDR3aa: CASSSGGYGYTF

v_gene: TRBV19
j_gene: TRBJ1-5
d_gene: NA
abundance: once
CDR3nt: TGTGCCAGTAGCCGGACAGACGGCGGCAATCAGCCCCAGCATTTT
CDR3aa: CASSRTDGGNQPQHF

v_gene: TRBV6-5
j_gene: TRBJ1-5
d_gene: NA
abundance: NA
CDR3nt: TGTGCCAGCAGCCTACAGGATAGCAATCAGCCCCAGCATTTT
CDR3aa: CASSLQDSNQPQHF

v_gene: TRBV29-1
j_gene: TRBJ1-1
d_gene: NA
abundance: NA
CDR3nt: TGCAGCGTTGAACGGGGGCCGGACACTGAAGCTTTCTTT
CDR3aa: CSVERGPDTEAFF

v_gene: TRBV5-1
j_gene: TRBJ2-3
d_gene: NA
abundance: NA
CDR3nt: TGCGCCAGCAGCTACACAGGACCCCCGGGAGATACGCAGTATTTT
CDR3aa: CASSYTGPPGDTQYF

v_gene: TRBV12-3/TRBV12-4
j_gene: TRBJ2-1
d_gene: NA
abundance: NA
CDR3nt: TGTGCCAGCAGTTCCGGGGATGAGCAGTTCTTC
CDR3aa: CASSSGDEQFF

v_gene: TRBV19
j_gene: TRBJ1-3
d_gene: NA
abundance: NA
CDR3nt: TGTGCCAGTAGTAAAGCAGGCCCTGCTTCTGGAAACACCATATATTTT
CDR3aa: CASSKAGPASGNTIYF

v_gene: TRBV30
j_gene: TRBJ1-5
d_gene: NA
abundance: NA
CDR3nt: TGTGCCTGGGACCACGAGATGGGCAATCAGCCCCAGCATTTT
CDR3aa: CAWDHEMGNQPQHF

v_gene: TRBV27
j_gene: TRBJ2-1
d_gene: NA
abundance: NA
CDR3nt: TGTGCCAGCAGTCCCCAAAAACCGGGATTGACGTCTGAGTTCTTC
CDR3aa: CASSPQKPGLTSEFF

v_gene: TRBV6-6
j_gene: TRBJ1-1
d_gene: NA
abundance: NA
CDR3nt: TGTGCCAGCCAAGACCAGGGAGGAACTGAAGCTTTCTTT
CDR3aa: CASQDQGGTEAFF

v_gene: TRBV5-1
j_gene: TRBJ2-6
d_gene: NA
abundance: NA
CDR3nt: TGCGCCAGCAGCAGAACAACGTCTGGGGCCAACGTCCTGACTTTC
CDR3aa: CASSRTTSGANVLTF

v_gene: TRBV28
j_gene: TRBJ1-4
d_gene: NA
abundance: NA
CDR3nt: TGTGCCAGCAGCCCTTCGGACCCAACTAATGAAAAACTGTTTTTT
CDR3aa: CASSPSDPTNEKLFF

v_gene: TRBV25-1
j_gene: TRBJ2-1
d_gene: NA
abundance: NA
CDR3nt: TGTGCCAGCAGCCAGCCCAACAGGGTCAATGAGCAGTTCTTC
CDR3aa: CASSQPNRVNEQFF

v_gene: TRBV11-2
j_gene: TRBJ2-5
d_gene: NA
abundance: NA
CDR3nt: TGTGCCAGCAGCTTAGGGCCCCGTGGGGAGACCCAGTACTTC
CDR3aa: CASSLGPRGETQYF

v_gene: TRBV18
j_gene: TRBJ2-2
d_gene: TRBD1
abundance: NA
CDR3nt: TGTGCCAGCTCACCCGACAGGGGGCGGTACACCGGGGAGCTGTTTTTT
CDR3aa: CASSPDRGRYTGELFF

v_gene: TRBV28
j_gene: TRBJ2-3
d_gene: NA
abundance: NA
CDR3nt: TGTGCCAGCAGTTTTGCCCCAGACAGCACAGATACGCAGTATTTT
CDR3aa: CASSFAPDSTDTQYF

v_gene: TRBV29-1
j_gene: TRBJ1-1
d_gene: NA
abundance: NA
CDR3nt: TGCAGCGTTGGGGGGGGCTTGGGTACTGAAGCTTTCTTT
CDR3aa: CSVGGGLGTEAFF

v_gene: TRBV7-2
j_gene: TRBJ2-2
d_gene: TRBD2
abundance: NA
CDR3nt: TGTGCCAGCAGCTTAGAAGCGGGAGGGAACACCGGGGAGCTGTTTTTT
CDR3aa: CASSLEAGGNTGELFF

v_gene: TRBV5-1
j_gene: TRBJ2-1
d_gene: TRBD1
abundance: NA
CDR3nt: TGCGCCAGCAGCCGGGGGACAGGCCTCTACAATGAGCAGTTCTTC
CDR3aa: CASSRGTGLYNEQFF

v_gene: TRBV7-9
j_gene: TRBJ2-3
d_gene: TRBD1
abundance: NA
CDR3nt: TGTGCCAGCAGCTTGTCCGGACAGGGGGTCTTGTCAGATACGCAGTATTTT
CDR3aa: CASSLSGQGVLSDTQYF

v_gene: TRBV5-5
j_gene: TRBJ2-5
d_gene: NA
abundance: NA
CDR3nt: TGTGCCAGCAGCTTGGTGGGAAACCAAGAGACCCAGTACTTC
CDR3aa: CASSLVGNQETQYF

v_gene: TRBV7-8
j_gene: TRBJ2-7
d_gene: NA
abundance: NA
CDR3nt: TGTGCCAGCAGCTTAGCTAGCAGGCGCGACGAGCAGTACTTC
CDR3aa: CASSLASRRDEQYF